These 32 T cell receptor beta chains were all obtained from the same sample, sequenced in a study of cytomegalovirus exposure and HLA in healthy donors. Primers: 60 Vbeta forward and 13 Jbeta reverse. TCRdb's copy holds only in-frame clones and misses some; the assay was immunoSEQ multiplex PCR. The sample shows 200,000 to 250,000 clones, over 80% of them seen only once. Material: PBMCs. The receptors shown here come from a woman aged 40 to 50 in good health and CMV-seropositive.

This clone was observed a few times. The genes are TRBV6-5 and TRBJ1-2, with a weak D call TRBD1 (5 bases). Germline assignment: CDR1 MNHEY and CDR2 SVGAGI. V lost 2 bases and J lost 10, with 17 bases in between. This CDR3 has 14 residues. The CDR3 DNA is TGTGCCAGCAGTTACGGTGGAAGGGGCCGACCCTACACCTTC. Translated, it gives CASSYGGRGRPYTF.

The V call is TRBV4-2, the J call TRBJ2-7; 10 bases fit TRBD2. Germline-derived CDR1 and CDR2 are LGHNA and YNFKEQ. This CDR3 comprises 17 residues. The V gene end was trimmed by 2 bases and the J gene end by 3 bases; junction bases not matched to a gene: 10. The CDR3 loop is CASSQSLAGAGLYEQYF. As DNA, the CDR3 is TGTGCCAGCAGCCAATCTCTAGCGGGAGCGGGTCTCTACGAGCAGTACTTC.

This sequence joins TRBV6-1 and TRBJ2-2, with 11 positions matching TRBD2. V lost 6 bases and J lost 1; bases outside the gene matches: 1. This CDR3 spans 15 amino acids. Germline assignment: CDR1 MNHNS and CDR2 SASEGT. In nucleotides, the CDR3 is TGTGCCAGCAGAGGGACTAGCGGGAACACCGGGGAGCTGTTTTTT. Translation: CASRGTSGNTGELFF.

The CDR3 DNA reads as TGTGCCAGCAGTGAGGGAACAGGGGTTATGAACACTGAAGCTTTCTTT. This sequence encodes CASSEGTGVMNTEAFF. The chain recombines TRBV25-1 with TRBJ1-1, with 7 positions matching TRBD1. V dropped 3 bases and J dropped 0; count of bases not matched to a gene: 7. CDR1 and CDR2 (germline): MGHDK, SYGVNS. CDR3 length: 16 residues.

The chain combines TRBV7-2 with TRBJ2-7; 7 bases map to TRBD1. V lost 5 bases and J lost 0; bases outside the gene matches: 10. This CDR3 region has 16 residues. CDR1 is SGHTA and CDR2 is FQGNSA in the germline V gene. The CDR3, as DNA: TGTGCCAGCAGCCAGACAGGGACAGCCATCTCCTACGAGCAGTACTTC. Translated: CASSQTGTAISYEQYF. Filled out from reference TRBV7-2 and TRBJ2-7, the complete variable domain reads GAGVSQSPSNKVTEKGKDVELRCDPISGHTALYWYRQSLGQGLEFLIYFQGNSAPDKSGLPSDRFSAERTGGSVSTLTIQRTQQEDSAVYLCASSQTGTAISYEQYFGPGTRLTVT.

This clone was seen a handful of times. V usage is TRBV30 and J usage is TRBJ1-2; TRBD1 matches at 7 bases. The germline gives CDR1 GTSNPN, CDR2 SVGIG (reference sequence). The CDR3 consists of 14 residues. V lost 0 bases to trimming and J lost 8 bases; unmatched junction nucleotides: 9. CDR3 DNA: TGTGCCTGGAGTGTACAGAACAGGGGAGGAGGCTACACCTTC. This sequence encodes CAWSVQNRGGGYTF.

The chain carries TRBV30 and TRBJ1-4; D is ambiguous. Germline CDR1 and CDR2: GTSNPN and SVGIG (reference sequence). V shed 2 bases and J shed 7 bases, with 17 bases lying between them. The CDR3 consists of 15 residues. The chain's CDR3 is CAWSPQAYDFEKLFF. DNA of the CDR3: TGTGCCTGGAGTCCCCAGGCCTACGATTTTGAAAAACTGTTTTTT.

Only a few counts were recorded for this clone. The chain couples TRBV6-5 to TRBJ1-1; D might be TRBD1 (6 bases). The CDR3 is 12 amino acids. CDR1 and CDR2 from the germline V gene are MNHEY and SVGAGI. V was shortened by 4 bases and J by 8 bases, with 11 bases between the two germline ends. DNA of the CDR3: TGTGCCAGCAGTTCCAGGGGCTCGGAAGCTTTCTTT. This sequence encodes CASSSRGSEAFF.

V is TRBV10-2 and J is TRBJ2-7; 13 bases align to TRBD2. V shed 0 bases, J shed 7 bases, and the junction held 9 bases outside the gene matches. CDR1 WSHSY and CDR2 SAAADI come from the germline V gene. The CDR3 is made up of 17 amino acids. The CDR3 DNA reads TGCGCCAGCAGTGAGTCGAGGACTAGCGGGAGCCCAGGGGAGCAGTACTTC. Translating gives CASSESRTSGSPGEQYF.

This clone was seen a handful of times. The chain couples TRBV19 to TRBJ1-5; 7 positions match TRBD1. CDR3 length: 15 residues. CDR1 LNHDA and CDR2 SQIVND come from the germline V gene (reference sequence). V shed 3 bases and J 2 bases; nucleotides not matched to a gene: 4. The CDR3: CASSIWQGGNQPQHF. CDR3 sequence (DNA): TGTGCCAGTAGTATTTGGCAGGGGGGCAATCAGCCCCAGCATTTT.

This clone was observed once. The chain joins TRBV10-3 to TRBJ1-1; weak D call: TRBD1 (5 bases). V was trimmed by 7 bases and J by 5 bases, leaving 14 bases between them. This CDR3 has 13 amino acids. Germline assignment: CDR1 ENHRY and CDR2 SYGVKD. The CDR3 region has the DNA TGTGCCATCACCGCCCAGGGTAGGACTGAAGCTTTCTTT. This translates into CAITAQGRTEAFF.

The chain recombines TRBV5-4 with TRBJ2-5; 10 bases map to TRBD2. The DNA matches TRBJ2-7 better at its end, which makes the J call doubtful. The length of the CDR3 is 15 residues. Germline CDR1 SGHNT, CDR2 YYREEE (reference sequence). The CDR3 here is CASSLALAGGYEQYF. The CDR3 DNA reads TGTGCCAGCAGCTTGGCGTTAGCGGGAGGTTACGAGCAGTACTTC.

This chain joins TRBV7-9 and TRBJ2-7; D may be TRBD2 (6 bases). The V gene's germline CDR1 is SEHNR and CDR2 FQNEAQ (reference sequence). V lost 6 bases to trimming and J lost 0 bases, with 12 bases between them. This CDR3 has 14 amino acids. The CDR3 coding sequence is TGTGCCAGCAGTTTTCGGGGGAGCTCCTACGAGCAGTACTTC. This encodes CASSFRGSSYEQYF.

The CDR3 is CASRRTGSTGELFF. The CDR3 nucleotides are TGTGCCAGCAGGAGGACAGGGAGCACCGGGGAGCTGTTTTTT. The V call is TRBV6-5, the J call TRBJ2-2, with 8 bases that match TRBD1. Germline values: CDR1 MNHEY, CDR2 SVGAGI. V dropped 6 bases and J dropped 4; count of bases not matched to a gene: 4. This CDR3 spans 14 amino acids.

The CDR3 DNA follows: TGCGCCAGCAGTAGGGGTACCGAGACCCAGTACTTC. Protein sequence: CASSRGTETQYF. The V and J genes are TRBV5-1 and TRBJ2-5; TRBD1 is a possible D gene (5 bases). This CDR3 has 12 amino acids. Germline lookup yields CDR1 SGHRS and CDR2 YFSETQ. V gave up 5 bases and J gave up 5 bases, with 10 bases separating them.

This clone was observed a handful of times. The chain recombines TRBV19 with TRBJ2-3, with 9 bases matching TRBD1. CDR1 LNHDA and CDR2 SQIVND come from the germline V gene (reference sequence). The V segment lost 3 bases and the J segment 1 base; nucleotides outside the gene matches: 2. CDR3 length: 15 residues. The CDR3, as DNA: TGTGCCAGTAGTATCAGGACAGGGGGCACAGATACGCAGTATTTT. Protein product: CASSIRTGGTDTQYF.

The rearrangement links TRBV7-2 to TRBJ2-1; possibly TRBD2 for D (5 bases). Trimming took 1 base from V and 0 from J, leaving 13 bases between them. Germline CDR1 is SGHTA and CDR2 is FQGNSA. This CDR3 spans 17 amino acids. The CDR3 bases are TGTGCCAGCAGCTTAGATTTTCGAGGGAGCTCCTACAATGAGCAGTTCTTC. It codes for CASSLDFRGSSYNEQFF.

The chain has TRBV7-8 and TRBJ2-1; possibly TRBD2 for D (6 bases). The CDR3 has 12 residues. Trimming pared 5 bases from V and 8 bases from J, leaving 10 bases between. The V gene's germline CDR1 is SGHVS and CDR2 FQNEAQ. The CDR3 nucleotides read TGTGCCAGCAGCCCACGGGAGTATGAGCAGTTCTTC. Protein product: CASSPREYEQFF.

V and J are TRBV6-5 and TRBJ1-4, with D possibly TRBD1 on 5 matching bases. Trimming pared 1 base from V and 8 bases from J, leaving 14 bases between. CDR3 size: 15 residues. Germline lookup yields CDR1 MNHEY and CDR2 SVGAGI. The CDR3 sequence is CASSYFDSPEEKLFF. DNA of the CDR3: TGTGCCAGCAGTTACTTCGACAGCCCCGAGGAAAAACTGTTTTTT.

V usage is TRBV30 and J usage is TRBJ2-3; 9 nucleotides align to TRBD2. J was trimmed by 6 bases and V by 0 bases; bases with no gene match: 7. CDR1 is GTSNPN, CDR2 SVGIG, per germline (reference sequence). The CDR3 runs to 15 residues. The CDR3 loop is CAWSVGGRAADTQYF. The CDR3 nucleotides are TGTGCCTGGAGTGTAGGCGGGAGGGCCGCGGATACGCAGTATTTT.

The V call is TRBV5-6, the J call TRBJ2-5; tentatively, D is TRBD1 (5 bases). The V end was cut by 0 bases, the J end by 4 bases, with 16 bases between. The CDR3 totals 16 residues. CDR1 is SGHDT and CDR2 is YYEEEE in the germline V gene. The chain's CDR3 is CASSLVGIQVRETQYF. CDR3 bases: TGTGCCAGCAGCTTGGTGGGGATACAGGTCCGAGAGACCCAGTACTTC.

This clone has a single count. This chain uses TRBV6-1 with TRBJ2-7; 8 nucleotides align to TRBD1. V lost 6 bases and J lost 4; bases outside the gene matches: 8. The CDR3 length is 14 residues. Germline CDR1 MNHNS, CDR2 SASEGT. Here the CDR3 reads CASSLGTGKYEQYF. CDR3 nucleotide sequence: TGTGCCAGCAGCCTCGGGACAGGAAAGTACGAGCAGTACTTC.

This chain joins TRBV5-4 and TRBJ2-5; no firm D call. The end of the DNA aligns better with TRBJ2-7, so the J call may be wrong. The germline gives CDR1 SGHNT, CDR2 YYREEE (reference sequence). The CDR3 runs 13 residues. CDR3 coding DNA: TGTGCCAGCAGCTTGGAACCTACCTACGAGCAGTACTTC. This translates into CASSLEPTYEQYF.

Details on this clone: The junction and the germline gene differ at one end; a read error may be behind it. For the CDR3, the DNA is TGTTCCAGCAGCTTAGCAGCAGGGTCCTATGGCTACACCTTC. Translated, it gives CSSSLAAGSYGYTF. The chain couples TRBV7-9 to TRBJ1-2; perhaps TRBD1 as D (5 bases). The CDR3 extends over 14 amino acids. Germline-derived CDR1 and CDR2 are SEHNR and FQNEAQ (reference sequence).

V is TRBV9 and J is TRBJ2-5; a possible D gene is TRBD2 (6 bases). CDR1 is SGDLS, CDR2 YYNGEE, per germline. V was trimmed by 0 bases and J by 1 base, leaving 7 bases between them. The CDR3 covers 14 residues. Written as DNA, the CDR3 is TGTGCCAGCAGCGTAGGGACTATCCAAGAGACCCAGTACTTC. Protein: CASSVGTIQETQYF.

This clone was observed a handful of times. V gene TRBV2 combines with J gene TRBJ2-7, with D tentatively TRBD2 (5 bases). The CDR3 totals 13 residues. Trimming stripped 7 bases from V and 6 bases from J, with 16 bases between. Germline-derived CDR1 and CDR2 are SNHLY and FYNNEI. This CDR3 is CASNAGPRGEQYF. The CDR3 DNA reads TGTGCCAGCAATGCGGGCCCCCGGGGCGAGCAGTACTTC.

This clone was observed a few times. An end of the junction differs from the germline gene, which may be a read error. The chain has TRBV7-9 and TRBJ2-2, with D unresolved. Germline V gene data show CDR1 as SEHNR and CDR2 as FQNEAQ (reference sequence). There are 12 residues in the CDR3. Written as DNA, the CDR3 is TGTTCCAGTCATACGGGTACCGGGGAGCTGTTTTTT. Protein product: CSSHTGTGELFF.

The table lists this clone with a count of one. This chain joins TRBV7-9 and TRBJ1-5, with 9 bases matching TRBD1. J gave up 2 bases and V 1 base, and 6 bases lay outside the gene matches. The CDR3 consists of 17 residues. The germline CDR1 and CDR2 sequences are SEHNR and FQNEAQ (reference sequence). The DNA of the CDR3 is TGTGCCAGCAGCTTAGACTCCACAGGGGGCGGCAATCAGCCCCAGCATTTT. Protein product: CASSLDSTGGGNQPQHF. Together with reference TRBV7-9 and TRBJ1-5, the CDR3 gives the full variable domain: DTGVSQNPRHKITKRGQNVTFRCDPISEHNRLYWYRQTLGQGPEFLTYFQNEAQLEKSRLLSDRFSAERPKGSFSTLEIQRTEQGDSAMYLCASSLDSTGGGNQPQHFGDGTRLSIL.

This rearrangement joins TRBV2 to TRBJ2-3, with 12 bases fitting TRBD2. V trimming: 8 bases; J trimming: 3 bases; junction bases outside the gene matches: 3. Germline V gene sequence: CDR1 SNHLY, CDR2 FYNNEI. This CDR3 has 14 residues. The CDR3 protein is CASRGTSGTDTQYF. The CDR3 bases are TGTGCCAGCCGAGGGACTAGCGGGACAGATACGCAGTATTTT.

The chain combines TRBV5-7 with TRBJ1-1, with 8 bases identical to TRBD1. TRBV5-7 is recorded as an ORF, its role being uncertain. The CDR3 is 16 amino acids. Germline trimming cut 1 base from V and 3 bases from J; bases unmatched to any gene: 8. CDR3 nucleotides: TGTGCCAGCAGCTTGTGGGGCAGGGGGCCGGACACTGAAGCTTTCTTT. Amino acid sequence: CASSLWGRGPDTEAFF.

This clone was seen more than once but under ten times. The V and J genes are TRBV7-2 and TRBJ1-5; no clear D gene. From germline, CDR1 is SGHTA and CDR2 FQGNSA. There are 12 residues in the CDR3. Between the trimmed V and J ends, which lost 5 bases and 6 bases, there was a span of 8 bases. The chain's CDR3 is CASSPAGQPQHF. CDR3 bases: TGTGCCAGCAGCCCCGCGGGTCAGCCCCAGCATTTT. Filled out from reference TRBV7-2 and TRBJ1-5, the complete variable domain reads GAGVSQSPSNKVTEKGKDVELRCDPISGHTALYWYRQSLGQGLEFLIYFQGNSAPDKSGLPSDRFSAERTGGSVSTLTIQRTQQEDSAVYLCASSPAGQPQHFGDGTRLSIL.

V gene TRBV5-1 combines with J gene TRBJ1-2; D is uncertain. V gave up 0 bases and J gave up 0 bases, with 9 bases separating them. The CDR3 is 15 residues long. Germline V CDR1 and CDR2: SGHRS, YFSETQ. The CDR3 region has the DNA TGCGCCAGCAGCTTGGATGCAGGCGCTAACTATGGCTACACCTTC. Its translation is CASSLDAGANYGYTF.